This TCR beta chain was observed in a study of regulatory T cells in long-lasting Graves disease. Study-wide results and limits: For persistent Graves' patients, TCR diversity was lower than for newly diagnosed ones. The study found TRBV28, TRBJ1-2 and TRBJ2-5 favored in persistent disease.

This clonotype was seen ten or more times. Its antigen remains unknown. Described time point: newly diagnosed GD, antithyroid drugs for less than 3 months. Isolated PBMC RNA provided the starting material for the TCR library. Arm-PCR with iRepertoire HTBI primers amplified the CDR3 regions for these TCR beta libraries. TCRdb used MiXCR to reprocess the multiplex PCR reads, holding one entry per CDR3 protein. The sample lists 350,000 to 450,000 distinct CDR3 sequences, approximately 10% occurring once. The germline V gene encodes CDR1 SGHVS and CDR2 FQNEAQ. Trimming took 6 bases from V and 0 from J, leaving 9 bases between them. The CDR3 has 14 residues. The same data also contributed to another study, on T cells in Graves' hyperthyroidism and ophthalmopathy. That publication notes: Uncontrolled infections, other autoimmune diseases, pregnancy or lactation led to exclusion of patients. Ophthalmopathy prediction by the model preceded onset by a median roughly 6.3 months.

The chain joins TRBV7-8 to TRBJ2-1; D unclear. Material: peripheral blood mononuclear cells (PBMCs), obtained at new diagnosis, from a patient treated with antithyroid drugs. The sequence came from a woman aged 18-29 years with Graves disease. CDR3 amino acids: CASSRLSSYNEQFF. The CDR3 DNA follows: TGTGCCAGCAGTAGGCTGAGCTCCTACAATGAGCAGTTCTTC. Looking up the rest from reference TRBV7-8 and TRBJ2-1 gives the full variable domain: GAGVSQSPRYKVAKRGQDVALRCDPISGHVSLFWYQQALGQGPEFLTYFQNEAQLDKSGLPSDRFFAERPEGSVSTLKIQRTQQEDSAVYLCASSRLSSYNEQFFGPGTRLTVL.